This T cell receptor (beta chain) originates from a study of shared clonotypes between healthy human individuals (TCRdb year 2020). Some background on the complete study: The cohort included a few men and a couple of women between 18 and 49 years of age. For each donor, CD4 naive and CD4 memory were each given three plates, CD8 naive was given two plates, and CD8 memory was given one plate. The study deeply sequenced blood TCR repertoires of about 5 healthy adults to estimate repertoire size and the extent of clonotype sharing between individuals. Libraries were prepared and TCR repertoires were sequenced by different laboratories using diverse techniques, in order to increase sequencing depth and limit assay-specific biases. Per donor, leukapheresis produced somewhere between about 0.9 and 9.5 billion PBMCs.

The donors were healthy, HIV-negative adults who had no recently reported acute infections or vaccinations. Only Caucasian adults living in Nashville, Tennessee, USA were represented among the donors. CD8 memory samples combined magnetically selected CD45RO+ cells with CCR7-negative CD45RA+ effector memory (TemRA) cells. Blood was obtained by leukapheresis, after which PBMCs were separated by Ficoll-Histopaque density gradient centrifugation and cryopreserved in liquid nitrogen vapor phase. Analytical flow cytometry was used to check the purity and quantity of each magnetically sorted T cell population. Genomic DNA was isolated from every sorted fraction and measured by UV absorbance on a Nanodrop 2000c. The study at large found these results: Rarefaction of sorted-subset datasets indicated incomplete sequencing despite the large sequencing depth. Based on pairwise subsampling, the degree of clonotype sharing among donors was expected to be affected by sequencing depth. About 5% of naive CD4, 3.5% of naive CD8, approximately 2.2% of memory CD4, and roughly 0.4% of memory CD8 clonotypes were shared across several donors. The small number of donors limited the genetic and exposure-history diversity represented. Sampling was restricted to blood, and TCR repertoires in tissue are likely to differ from TCR repertoires in blood. Higher generation probabilities were observed for clonotypes shared by all four sorted-subset donors than for non-shared clonotypes. Estimated clonotype richness was generally larger for naive than for memory subsets.

Comment on this clone: Its antigen is unknown. The record has no base qualities; no much larger clone is one base away.

V and J are truncated by 5 bases and 4 bases respectively, leaving an intervening sequence of 11 bases. Inclusive of the bounding cysteine and phenylalanine, the CDR3 is 13 residues long. Left in the record is the CDR3 DNA by itself, 39 bases read in frame from the first base. Per the germline V gene, SGHNT is the CDR1 and YENEEA is the CDR2. Using the deep immunoSEQ assay, TCR CDR3 regions were amplified from genomic DNA by multiplex PCR. Genomic DNA extracted from each cell subset was distributed evenly over all wells of several immunoSEQ 96-well plates, and each plate served as one replicate. For sorted subsets, each replicate PCR was loaded with approximately 0.2 ug genomic DNA, equivalent to 25,000 to 30,000 T cell genomes. Purified libraries were quantified with a Qubit 3.0 fluorometer, sized on a Bioanalyzer 2100, and re-quantified with the KAPA Library Quantification kit. A separate single-read 150-cycle Illumina NextSeq 550 flow cell was used to sequence each immunoSEQ 96-well plate. The source study handled its data this way. Because the immunoSEQ output included only junctional sequences and no quality scores, the filtering could not be the same as the filtering used for full-length reads. To assign V/J genes and CDR3, sequences were annotated using PyIR, a Python wrapper for IgBLAST v1.9, with IMGT germline references. Reads with weak V/J assignments (E-value above 1e-6), missing CDR3, stop codons, out-of-frame junctions, or ambiguous translated residues were removed. V3J clonotypes were defined by identical inferred V gene, J gene, and CDR3 amino acid sequence. To compute the percentage overlap between repertoires, the number of shared unique clonotypes was divided by the size of the smaller repertoire. Three approaches were used to assess repertoire richness: RTK rarefaction, the Chao1 estimator, and Recon v2.1 estimates of unobserved clonotypes. For all TCRbeta clonotypes obtained by the gDNA method from a few donors, generation probabilities were computed with OLGA. Sourced from immuneACCESS, this table was stored by TCRdb with only in-frame sequences that have V and J called. A share of the clones is absent; for the studies checked, an unresolved V gene accounts for under half, and the remainder has no known explanation. The V and J calls and clone size come from that table; D and trimming were worked out from the DNA. Across this sample there are approximately 320,000 clones, with roughly 87% seen only once. Of the sample, 15% to 20% is held by the ten largest clones.

The sample was memory CD8+ T cells sorted from blood. The intended sense of this specimen's cell subset or site label: CD45RO+ cells pooled with CCR7-negative TemRA cells. The receptor's source is a man aged 18 to 30 in good health. The chain is assembled from TRBV11-3 and TRBJ1-1; the D gene cannot be resolved reliably. Read as DNA, the sequence is TGTGCCAGCAGCCTCGGGCCGGCCACTGAAGCTTTCTTT. This gives the protein CASSLGPATEAFF.